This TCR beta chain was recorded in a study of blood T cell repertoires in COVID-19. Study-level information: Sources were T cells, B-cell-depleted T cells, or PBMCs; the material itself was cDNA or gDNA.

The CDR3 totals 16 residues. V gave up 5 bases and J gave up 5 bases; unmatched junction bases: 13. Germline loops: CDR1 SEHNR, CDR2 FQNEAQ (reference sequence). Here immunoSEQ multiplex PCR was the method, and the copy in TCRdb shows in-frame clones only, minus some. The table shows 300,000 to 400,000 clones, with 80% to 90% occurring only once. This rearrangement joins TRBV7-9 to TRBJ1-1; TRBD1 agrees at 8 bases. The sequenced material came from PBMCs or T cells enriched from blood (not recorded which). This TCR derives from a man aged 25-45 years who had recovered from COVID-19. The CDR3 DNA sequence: TGTGCCAGCAGCACACAGGGACAGGACGGAAGGACTGAAGCTTTCTTT. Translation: CASSTQGQDGRTEAFF.